The clone carrying this T cell receptor (beta chain) was counted only a few times. These data originate in a study of control samples from healthy donors and cancer patients. J gave up 0 bases and V 1 base, and 0 bases lay outside the gene matches. The CDR3 runs to 15 residues. The germline gives CDR1 LGHDT, CDR2 YNNKEL (reference sequence). Method: immunoSEQ multiplex PCR; TCRdb's copy keeps in-frame clones and lacks some. Of about 170,000 clones in the sample, about nine tenths were seen once. This sequence was found in a woman younger than 45 in good health. Sequences were obtained from blood. The chain links TRBV3-1 (or the pseudogene TRBV3-2) to TRBJ2-7; 10 nucleotides match TRBD2. The CDR3 here is CASSQASGSSYEQYF. The CDR3 nucleotides are TGTGCCAGCAGCCAAGCTAGCGGGAGCTCCTACGAGCAGTACTTC.